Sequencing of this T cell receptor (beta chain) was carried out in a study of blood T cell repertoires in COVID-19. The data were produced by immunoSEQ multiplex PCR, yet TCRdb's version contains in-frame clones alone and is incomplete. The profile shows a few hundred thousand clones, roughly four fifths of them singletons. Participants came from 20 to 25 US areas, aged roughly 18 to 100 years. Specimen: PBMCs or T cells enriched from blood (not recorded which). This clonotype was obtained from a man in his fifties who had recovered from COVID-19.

The CDR3 coding sequence is TGTGCCAGCAGCGCGTCCGGGAGTTGGTCAGAGACCCAGTACTTC. This encodes CASSASGSWSETQYF. This chain uses TRBV7-3 with TRBJ2-5; possible D gene TRBD2, 6 bases. V lost 5 bases, J lost 4 bases, and 17 bases lay in between. The CDR3 loop spans 15 amino acids. Germline CDR1 is SGHTA and CDR2 is FQGTGA. The variable domain in full, with the rest retrieved from reference TRBV7-3 and TRBJ2-5, is GAGVSQTPSNKVTEKGKYVELRCDPISGHTALYWYRQSLGQGPEFLIYFQGTGAADDSGLPNDRFFAVRPEGSVSTLKIQRTERGDSAVYLCASSASGSWSETQYFGPGTRLLVL.